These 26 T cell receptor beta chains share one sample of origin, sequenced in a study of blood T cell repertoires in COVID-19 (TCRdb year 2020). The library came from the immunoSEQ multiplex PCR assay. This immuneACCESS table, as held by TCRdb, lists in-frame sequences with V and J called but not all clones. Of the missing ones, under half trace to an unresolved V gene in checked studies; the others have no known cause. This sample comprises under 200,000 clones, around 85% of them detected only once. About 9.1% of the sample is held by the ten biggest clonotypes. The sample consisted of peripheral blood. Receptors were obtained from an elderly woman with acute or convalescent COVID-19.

CDR3 sequence: CASSPPGASSYEQYF. CDR3 coding DNA: TGTGCCAGCTCACCACCTGGGGCGAGCTCCTACGAGCAGTACTTC. The chain joins TRBV18 to TRBJ2-7, with D possibly being TRBD1 (5 bases). The germline gives CDR1 KGHSH, CDR2 LQKENI. V lost 0 bases and J 0 bases, leaving 9 bases between the germline ends. The CDR3 has 15 residues.

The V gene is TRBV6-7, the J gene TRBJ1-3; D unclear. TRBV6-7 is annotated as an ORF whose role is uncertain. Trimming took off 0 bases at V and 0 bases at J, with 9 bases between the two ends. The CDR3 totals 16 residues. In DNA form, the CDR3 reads TGTGCCAGCAGTTACTCGCGGGCAGGCTCTGGAAACACCATATATTTT. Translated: CASSYSRAGSGNTIYF.

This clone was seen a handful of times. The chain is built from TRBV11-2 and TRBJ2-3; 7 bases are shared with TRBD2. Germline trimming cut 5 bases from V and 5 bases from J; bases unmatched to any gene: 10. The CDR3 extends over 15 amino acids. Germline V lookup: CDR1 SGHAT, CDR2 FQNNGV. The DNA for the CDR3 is TGTGCCAGCAGCCAAGGTGGGGGAGGGCGAGATACGCAGTATTTT. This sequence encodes CASSQGGGGRDTQYF.

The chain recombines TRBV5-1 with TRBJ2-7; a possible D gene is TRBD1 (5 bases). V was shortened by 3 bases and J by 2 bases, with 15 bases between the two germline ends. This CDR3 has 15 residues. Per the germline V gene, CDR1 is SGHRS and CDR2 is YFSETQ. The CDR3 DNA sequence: TGCGCCAGCAGCTCCAATAGTGACAGAACCTACGAGCAGTACTTC. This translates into CASSSNSDRTYEQYF.

CDR3 region: CSGKSWTEAFF. CDR3 DNA sequence: TGCAGCGGTAAGAGTTGGACTGAAGCTTTCTTT. The chain employs TRBV29-1 and TRBJ1-1; no reliable D call. V gave up 7 bases and J gave up 5 bases, with 11 bases separating them. CDR1 is SQVTM and CDR2 is ANQGSEA in the germline V gene. CDR3 length equals 11 residues. Full variable domain (missing parts from reference TRBV29-1 and TRBJ1-1): SAVISQKPSRDICQRGTSLTIQCQVDSQVTMMFWYRQQPGQSLTLIATANQGSEATYESGFVIDKFPISRPNLTFSTLTVSNMSPEDSSIYLCSGKSWTEAFFGQGTRLTVV.

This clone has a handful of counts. CDR3 loop: CASSLRDKYEQYF. The CDR3 DNA sequence: TGCGCCAGCAGCCTCCGGGACAAGTACGAGCAGTACTTC. The chain recombines TRBV4-1 with TRBJ2-7; D may be TRBD1 (6 bases). V lost 4 bases to trimming and J lost 4 bases, with 11 bases between them. The CDR3 runs to 13 residues. Germline loops: CDR1 MGHRA, CDR2 YSYEKL.

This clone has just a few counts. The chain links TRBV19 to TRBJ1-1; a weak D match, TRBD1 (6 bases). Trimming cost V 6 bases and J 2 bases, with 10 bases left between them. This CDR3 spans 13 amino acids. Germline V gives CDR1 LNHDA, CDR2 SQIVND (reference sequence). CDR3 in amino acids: CASRGTFNTEAFF. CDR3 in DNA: TGTGCCAGTAGAGGGACATTCAACACTGAAGCTTTCTTT.

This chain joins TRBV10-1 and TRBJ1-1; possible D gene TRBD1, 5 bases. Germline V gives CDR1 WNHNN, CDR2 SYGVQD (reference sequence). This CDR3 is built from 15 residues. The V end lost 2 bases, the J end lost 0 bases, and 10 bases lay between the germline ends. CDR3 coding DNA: TGCGCCAGCAGTGAGGGACAACTCCTGAACACTGAAGCTTTCTTT. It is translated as CASSEGQLLNTEAFF.

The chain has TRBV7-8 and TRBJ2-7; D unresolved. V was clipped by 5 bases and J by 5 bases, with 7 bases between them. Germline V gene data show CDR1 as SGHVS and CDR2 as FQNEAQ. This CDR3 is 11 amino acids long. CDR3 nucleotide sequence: TGTGCCAGCAGCGAGCGCAACGAGCAGTACTTC. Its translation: CASSERNEQYF.

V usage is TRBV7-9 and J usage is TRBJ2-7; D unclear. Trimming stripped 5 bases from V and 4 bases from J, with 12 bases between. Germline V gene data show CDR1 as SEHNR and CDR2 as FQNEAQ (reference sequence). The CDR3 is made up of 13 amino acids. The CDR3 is CASSPYLEYEQYF. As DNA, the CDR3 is TGTGCCAGCAGCCCTTACCTTGAGTACGAGCAGTACTTC.

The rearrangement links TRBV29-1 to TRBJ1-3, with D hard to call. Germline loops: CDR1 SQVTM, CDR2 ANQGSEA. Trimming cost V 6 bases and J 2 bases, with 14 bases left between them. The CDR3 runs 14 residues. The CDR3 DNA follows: TGCAGCGTCCCTGCTGAGGGAACTGGAAACACCATATATTTT. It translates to CSVPAEGTGNTIYF.

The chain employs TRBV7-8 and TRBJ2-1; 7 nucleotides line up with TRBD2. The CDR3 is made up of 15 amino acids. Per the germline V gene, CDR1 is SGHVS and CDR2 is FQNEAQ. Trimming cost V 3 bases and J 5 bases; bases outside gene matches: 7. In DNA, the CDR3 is TGTGCCAGCAGCTTCTGGCTAGCGGAGGACAATGAGCAGTTCTTC. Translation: CASSFWLAEDNEQFF.

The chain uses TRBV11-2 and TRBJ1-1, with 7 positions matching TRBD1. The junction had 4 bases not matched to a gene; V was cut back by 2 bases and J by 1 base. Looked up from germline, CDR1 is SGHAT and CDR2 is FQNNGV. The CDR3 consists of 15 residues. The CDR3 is CASSLRDRENTEAFF. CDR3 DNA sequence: TGTGCCAGCAGCTTACGCGACAGGGAGAACACTGAAGCTTTCTTT.

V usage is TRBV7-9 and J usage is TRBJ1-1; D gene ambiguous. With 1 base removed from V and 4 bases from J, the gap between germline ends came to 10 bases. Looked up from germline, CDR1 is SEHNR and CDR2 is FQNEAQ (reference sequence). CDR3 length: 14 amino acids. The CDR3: CASSLDSLSTEAFF. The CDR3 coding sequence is TGTGCCAGCAGCTTAGACAGCCTCTCCACTGAAGCTTTCTTT.

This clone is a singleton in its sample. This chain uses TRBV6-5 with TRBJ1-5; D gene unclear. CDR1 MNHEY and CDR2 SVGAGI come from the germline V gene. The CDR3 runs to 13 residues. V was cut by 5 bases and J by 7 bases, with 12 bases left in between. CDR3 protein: CASSLRREQPQHF. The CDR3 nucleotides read TGTGCCAGCAGTCTCAGGAGGGAACAGCCCCAGCATTTT.

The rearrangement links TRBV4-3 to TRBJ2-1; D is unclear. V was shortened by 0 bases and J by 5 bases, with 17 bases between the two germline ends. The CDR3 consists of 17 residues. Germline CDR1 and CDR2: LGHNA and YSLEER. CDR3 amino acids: CASSQDDGVPTNNEQFF. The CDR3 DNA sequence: TGCGCCAGCAGCCAAGATGACGGAGTCCCGACCAACAATGAGCAGTTCTTC.

CDR3 loop: CASSQGRGTGAYEQYF. The DNA of the CDR3 is TGCGCCAGCAGCCAAGGTCGCGGGACAGGGGCCTACGAGCAGTACTTC. V usage is TRBV4-1 and J usage is TRBJ2-7, with TRBD1 identical over 10 bases. The trim removed 1 base at V and 2 bases at J, leaving 5 bases unmatched. This CDR3 has 16 residues. Per the germline V gene, CDR1 is MGHRA and CDR2 is YSYEKL.

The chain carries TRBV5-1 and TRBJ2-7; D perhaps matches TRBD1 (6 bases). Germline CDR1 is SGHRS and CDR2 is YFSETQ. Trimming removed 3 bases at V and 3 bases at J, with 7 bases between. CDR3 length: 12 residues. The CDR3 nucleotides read TGCGCCAGCAGCTCGGACAGCTACGAGCAGTACTTC. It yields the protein CASSSDSYEQYF.

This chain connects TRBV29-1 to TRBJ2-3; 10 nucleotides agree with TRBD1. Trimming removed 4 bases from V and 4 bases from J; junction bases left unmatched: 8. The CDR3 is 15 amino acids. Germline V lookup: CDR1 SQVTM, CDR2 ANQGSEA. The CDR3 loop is CSVGGTGVGADTQYF. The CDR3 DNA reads TGCAGCGTTGGCGGGACAGGGGTTGGGGCAGATACGCAGTATTTT.

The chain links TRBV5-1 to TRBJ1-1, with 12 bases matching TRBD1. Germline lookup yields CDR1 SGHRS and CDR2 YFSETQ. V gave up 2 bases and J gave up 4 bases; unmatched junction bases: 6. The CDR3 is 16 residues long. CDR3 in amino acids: CASSLGTGGRGTEAFF. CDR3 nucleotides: TGCGCCAGCAGCTTAGGGACAGGGGGCAGGGGCACTGAAGCTTTCTTT. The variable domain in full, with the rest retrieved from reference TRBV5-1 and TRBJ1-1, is KAGVTQTPRYLIKTRGQQVTLSCSPISGHRSVSWYQQTPGQGLQFLFEYFSETQRNKGNFPGRFSGRQFSNSRSEMNVSTLELGDSALYLCASSLGTGGRGTEAFFGQGTRLTVV.

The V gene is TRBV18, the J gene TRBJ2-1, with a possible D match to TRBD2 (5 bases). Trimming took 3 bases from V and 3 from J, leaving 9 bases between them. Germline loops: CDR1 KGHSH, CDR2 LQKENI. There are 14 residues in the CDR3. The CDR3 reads CASSPGVDYNEQFF. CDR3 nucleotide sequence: TGTGCCAGCTCACCGGGAGTCGACTACAATGAGCAGTTCTTC.

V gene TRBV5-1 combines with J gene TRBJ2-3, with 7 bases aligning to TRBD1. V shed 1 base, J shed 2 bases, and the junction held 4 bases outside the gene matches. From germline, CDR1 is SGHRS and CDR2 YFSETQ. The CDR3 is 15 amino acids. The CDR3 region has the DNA TGCGCCAGCAGCTTGTGGGGACAGACCACAGATACGCAGTATTTT. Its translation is CASSLWGQTTDTQYF.

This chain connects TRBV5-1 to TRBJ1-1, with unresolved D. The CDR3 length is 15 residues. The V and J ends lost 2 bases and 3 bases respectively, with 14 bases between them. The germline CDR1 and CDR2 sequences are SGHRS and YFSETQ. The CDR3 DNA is TGCGCCAGCAGCTTCACCCGGGTACCGGACACTGAAGCTTTCTTT. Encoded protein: CASSFTRVPDTEAFF.

The CDR3 is CAISLAGGGREQYF. CDR3 DNA sequence: TGTGCCATCAGCCTAGCGGGTGGAGGTCGCGAGCAGTACTTC. The chain recombines TRBV10-3 with TRBJ2-7; 8 bases are a match to TRBD2. The CDR3 sequence is 14 residues long. Germline loops: CDR1 ENHRY, CDR2 SYGVKD. V shed 6 bases and J 6 bases; nucleotides not matched to a gene: 10.

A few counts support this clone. For the CDR3, the DNA is TGTGCCAGCAGCTTCCGACAGGGACAGAACACTGAAGCTTTCTTT. Translation: CASSFRQGQNTEAFF. The chain uses TRBV7-2 and TRBJ1-1; TRBD1 matches at 7 bases. Trimming at V came to 3 bases and at J to 1 base, leaving 5 bases not matched to a gene. The CDR3 sequence is 15 residues long. Germline V gene data show CDR1 as SGHTA and CDR2 as FQGNSA.

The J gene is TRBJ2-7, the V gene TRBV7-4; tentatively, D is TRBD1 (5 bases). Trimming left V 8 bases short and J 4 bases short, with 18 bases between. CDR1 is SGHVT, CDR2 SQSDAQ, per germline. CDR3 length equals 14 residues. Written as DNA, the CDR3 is TGTGCCAGCTGGAATTCAGGACATCAATACGAGCAGTACTTC. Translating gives CASWNSGHQYEQYF. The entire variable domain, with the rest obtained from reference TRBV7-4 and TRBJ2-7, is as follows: GAGVSQSPRYKVAKRGRDVALRCDSISGHVTLYWYRQTLGQGSEVLTYSQSDAQRDKSGRPSGRFSAERPERSVSTLKIQRTEQGDSAVYLCASWNSGHQYEQYFGPGTRLTVT.